Here is one T cell receptor beta chain with its context. The data belong to a study of blood T cell repertoires in COVID-19. The wider study: COVID-19 samples collected from the United States, Italy and Spain covered acute and convalescent phases. PBMCs, B-cell-depleted T cells, or T cells provided the cDNA or gDNA that made up the material.

Per the authors' pipeline: Counts of nucleated cells, estimated from reference gene primer amplification, were obtained. The assay was immunoSEQ multiplex PCR, and TCRdb's table has in-frame clones only and misses some. V, J and clone size were drawn from that table, and D and trimming were deduced from the DNA. The sample carries approximately 110,000 clones, approximately 72% recorded once. The germline V gene encodes CDR1 GTSNPN and CDR2 SVGIG (reference sequence). The length of the CDR3 is 16 residues. V lost 0 bases to trimming and J lost 5 bases, with 19 bases between them. The sample comprised peripheral blood. The rearrangement joins TRBV30 to TRBJ1-1; D possibly corresponds to TRBD1 (5 bases). This TCR derives from a woman in her seventies with acute or convalescent COVID-19. DNA of the CDR3: TGTGCCTGGAGTGTTTGGGCAGGGTGGGGTCGAACTGAAGCTTTCTTT. Protein product: CAWSVWAGWGRTEAFF. Full variable domain (rest looked up from reference TRBV30 and TRBJ1-1): SQTIHQWPATLVQPVGSPLSLECTVEGTSNPNLYWYRQAAGRGLQLLFYSVGIGQISSEVPQNLSASRPQDRQFILSSKKLLLSDSGFYLCAWSVWAGWGRTEAFFGQGTRLTVV.